This TCR beta chain was sequenced during a study of blood T cell repertoires in COVID-19. Across the whole study: Material from acute and convalescent COVID-19 was sourced from the United States, Italy and Spain. T cells, B-cell-depleted T cells, or PBMCs provided the cDNA or gDNA that served as material.

Germline loops: CDR1 ENHRY, CDR2 SYGVKD. Trimming at V came to 11 bases and at J to 1 base, leaving 4 bases not matched to a gene. This CDR3 region has 13 residues. In the study's own analysis: Reference gene primer amplification yielded estimated nucleated cell counts. Generated by immunoSEQ multiplex PCR, the TCRdb table keeps only in-frame clones and is missing some. V and J calls and clone size follow that table, whereas D and trimming were derived from the DNA. The sample gives some 210,000 clones, around four fifths of which show up once; roughly 20% is in the top ten. J is TRBJ2-5 and V is TRBV10-3, with TRBD2 identical over 10 bases. The receptor was isolated from a human donor in a cohort sampled during active COVID-19. The sequencing input was peripheral blood. DNA of the CDR3: TGTGCCCTCCAGCGGGGGGGCCAAGAGACCCAGTACTTC. Its protein is CALQRGGQETQYF.